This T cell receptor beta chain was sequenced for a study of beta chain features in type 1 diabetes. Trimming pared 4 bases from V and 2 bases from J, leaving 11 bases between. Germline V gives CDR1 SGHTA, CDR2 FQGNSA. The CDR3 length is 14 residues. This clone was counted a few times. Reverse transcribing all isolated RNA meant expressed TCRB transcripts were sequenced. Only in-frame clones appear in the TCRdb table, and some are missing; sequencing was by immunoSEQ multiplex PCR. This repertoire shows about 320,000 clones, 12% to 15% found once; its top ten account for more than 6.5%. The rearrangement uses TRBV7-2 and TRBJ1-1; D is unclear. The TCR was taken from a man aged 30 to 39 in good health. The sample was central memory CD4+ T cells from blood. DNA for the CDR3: TGTGCCAGCAGCTCAAGTAACAGAAACACTGAAGCTTTCTTT. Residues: CASSSSNRNTEAFF. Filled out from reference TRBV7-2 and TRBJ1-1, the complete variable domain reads GAGVSQSPSNKVTEKGKDVELRCDPISGHTALYWYRQSLGQGLEFLIYFQGNSAPDKSGLPSDRFSAERTGGSVSTLTIQRTQQEDSAVYLCASSSSNRNTEAFFGQGTRLTVV.